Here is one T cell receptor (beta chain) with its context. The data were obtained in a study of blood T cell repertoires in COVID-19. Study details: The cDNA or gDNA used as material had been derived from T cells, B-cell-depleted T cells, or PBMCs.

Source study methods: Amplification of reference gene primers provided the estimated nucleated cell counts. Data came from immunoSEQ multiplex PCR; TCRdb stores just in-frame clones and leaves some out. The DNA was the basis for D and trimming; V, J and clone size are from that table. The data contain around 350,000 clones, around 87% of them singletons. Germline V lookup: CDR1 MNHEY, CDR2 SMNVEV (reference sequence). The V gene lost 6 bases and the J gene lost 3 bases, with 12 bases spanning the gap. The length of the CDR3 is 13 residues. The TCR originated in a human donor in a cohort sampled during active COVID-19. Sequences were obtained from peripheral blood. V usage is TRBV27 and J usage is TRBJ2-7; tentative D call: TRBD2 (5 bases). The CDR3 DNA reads TGTGCCAGCAGCCCCTCGGGGTACTACGAGCAGTACTTC. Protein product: CASSPSGYYEQYF.